This TCR beta chain was sequenced for a study of shared clonotypes between healthy human individuals (TCRdb year 2020). A note on the overall study: Two women and three men aged 18 to 49 years were included in the cohort. To increase sequencing depth and limit assay-specific biases, different laboratories used diverse techniques to prepare libraries and sequence TCR repertoires. Leukapheresis yielded between about 0.85 and 10 billion PBMCs per donor. Blood TCR repertoires of a handful of healthy adults were deeply sequenced to estimate repertoire size and the extent of clonotype sharing between individuals.

The full study reports these points: Sampling was restricted to blood, and TCR repertoires in tissues likely differ from the TCR repertoires found in blood. Because the study included only a small number of donors, the genetic and exposure-history diversity represented was limited. Based on pairwise subsampling, the degree of clonotype sharing among donors was expected to be affected by sequencing depth.

Using the deep immunoSEQ assay, TCR CDR3 regions were amplified from genomic DNA by multiplex PCR. For each cell subset, the extracted genomic DNA was distributed evenly across all wells of several immunoSEQ 96-well plates, and each plate served as one replicate. For unsorted PBMC, around 330 ng genomic DNA, equal to roughly 33,000 T cell genomes, was loaded into each replicate PCR. Ten immunoSEQ deep assay plates were used to sequence the unsorted PBMC genomic DNA. Purified libraries were measured with a Qubit 3.0 fluorometer, size-checked on a Bioanalyzer 2100, and measured again with the KAPA Library Quantification kit. A separate single-read 150-cycle Illumina NextSeq 550 flow cell was used to sequence each immunoSEQ 96-well plate. In the original analysis: Because the immunoSEQ output held only junctional sequences and lacked quality scores, the filtering could not match the filtering applied to full-length reads. Sequences were annotated with PyIR, a Python wrapper for IgBLAST v1.9, and V/J genes and CDR3 were assigned using IMGT germline references. Any read was removed if the V/J assignment was weak (E-value above 1e-6), the CDR3 was missing, or the read contained stop codons, out-of-frame junctions, or ambiguous translated residues. V3J clonotypes were defined as sequences sharing the same inferred V gene, J gene, and CDR3 amino acid sequence. Percentage overlap between repertoires was computed as shared unique clonotypes divided by the size of the smaller repertoire. RTK rarefaction, the Chao1 estimator, and Recon v2.1 estimates of unobserved clonotypes were used to assess repertoire richness. TCRdb obtained this table from immuneACCESS and retained in-frame rearrangements with V and J assigned. These tables miss some clones; where compared with another copy, unresolved V genes account for less than half of the shortfall, and the remainder is unexplained. V, J and clone size were drawn from that table, and D and trimming were deduced from the DNA. This sample has about 490,000 clones in its table, and approximately 81% of those were observed once. About 13% of the sample belongs to the ten largest clones.

Based on the germline V gene, the CDR1 and CDR2 sequences are SNHLY and FYNNEI. Including the terminal cysteine and phenylalanine, the CDR3 comprises 15 residues. Only CDR3 DNA remains: 45 bases, in frame from the first base. V is pruned by 6 bases and J by 3 bases, leaving 5 bases of the junction without a gene match. The donors were healthy, HIV-negative adults with no recently reported acute infections or vaccinations. Only Caucasian adults living in Nashville, Tennessee, USA were represented among the donors. For unsorted samples, 85 million to 100 million PBMCs were counted, and genomic DNA was extracted using the QIAamp DNA Blood Mini kit. After blood collection by leukapheresis, PBMCs were isolated using Ficoll-Histopaque density gradient centrifugation and then cryopreserved in the vapor phase of liquid nitrogen. Worth noting for this clone: No antigen is known for it. Per-base quality was not reported, and no clone a single base away is much larger than it.

The sequence joins TRBV2 to TRBJ2-7, with 13 middle bases fitting TRBD2. The sample comprised PBMCs. The TCR comes from a woman aged 40-49 years in good health. Some clones in this sample may be carry-over from other donors' samples. The DNA sequence is as follows: TGTGCCAGCAGATTGGGGACTAGCGGGAACTACGAGCAGTACTTC. It is translated as CASRLGTSGNYEQYF.